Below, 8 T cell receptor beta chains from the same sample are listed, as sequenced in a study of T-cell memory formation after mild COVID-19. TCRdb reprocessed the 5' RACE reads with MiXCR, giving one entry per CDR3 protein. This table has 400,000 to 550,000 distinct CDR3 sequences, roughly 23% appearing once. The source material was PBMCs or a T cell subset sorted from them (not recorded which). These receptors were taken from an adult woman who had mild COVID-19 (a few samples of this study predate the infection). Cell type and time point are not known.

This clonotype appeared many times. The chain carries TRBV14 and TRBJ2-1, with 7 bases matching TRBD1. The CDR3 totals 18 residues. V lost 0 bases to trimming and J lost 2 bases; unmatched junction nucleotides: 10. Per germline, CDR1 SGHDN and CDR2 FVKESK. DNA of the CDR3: TGTGCCAGCAGCCAAGAGCCGAACTGGGACAGAGCCTACAATGAGCAGTTCTTC. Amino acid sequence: CASSQEPNWDRAYNEQFF.

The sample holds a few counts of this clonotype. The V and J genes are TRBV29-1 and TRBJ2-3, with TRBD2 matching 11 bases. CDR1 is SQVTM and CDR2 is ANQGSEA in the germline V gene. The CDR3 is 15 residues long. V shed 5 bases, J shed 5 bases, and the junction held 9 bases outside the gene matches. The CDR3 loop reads CSVFDSGGAGDTQYF. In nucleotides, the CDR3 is TGCAGCGTTTTTGATAGCGGGGGGGCCGGAGATACGCAGTATTTT.

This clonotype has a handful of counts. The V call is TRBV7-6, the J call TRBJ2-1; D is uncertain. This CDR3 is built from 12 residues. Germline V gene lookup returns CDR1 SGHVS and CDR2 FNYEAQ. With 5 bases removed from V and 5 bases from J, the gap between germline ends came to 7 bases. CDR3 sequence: CASSPINNEQFF. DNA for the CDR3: TGTGCCAGCAGCCCCATTAACAATGAGCAGTTCTTC.

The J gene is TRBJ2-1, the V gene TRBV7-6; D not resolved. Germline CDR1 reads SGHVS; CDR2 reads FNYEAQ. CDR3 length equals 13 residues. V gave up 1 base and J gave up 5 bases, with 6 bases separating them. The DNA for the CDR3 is TGTGCCAGCAGCTTAGGGATGGACAATGAGCAGTTCTTC. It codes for CASSLGMDNEQFF.

The CDR3, as DNA: TGTGCCACCAGCAGAGTACGGATGAACACCGGGGAGCTGTTTTTT. As protein: CATSRVRMNTGELFF. This chain joins TRBV15 and TRBJ2-2; D call uncertain. Between the trimmed V and J ends, which lost 1 base and 1 base, there was a span of 7 bases. The CDR3 covers 15 residues. Germline CDR1 is LNHNV and CDR2 is YYDKDF (reference sequence).

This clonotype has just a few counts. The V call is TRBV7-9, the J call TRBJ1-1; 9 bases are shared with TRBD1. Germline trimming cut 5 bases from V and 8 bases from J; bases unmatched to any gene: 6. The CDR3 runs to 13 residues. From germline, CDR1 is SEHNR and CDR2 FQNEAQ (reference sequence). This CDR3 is CASSPPGQGEAFF. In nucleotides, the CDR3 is TGTGCCAGCAGCCCACCTGGACAGGGGGAAGCTTTCTTT. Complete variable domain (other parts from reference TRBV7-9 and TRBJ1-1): DTGVSQNPRHKITKRGQNVTFRCDPISEHNRLYWYRQTLGQGPEFLTYFQNEAQLEKSRLLSDRFSAERPKGSFSTLEIQRTEQGDSAMYLCASSPPGQGEAFFGQGTRLTVV.

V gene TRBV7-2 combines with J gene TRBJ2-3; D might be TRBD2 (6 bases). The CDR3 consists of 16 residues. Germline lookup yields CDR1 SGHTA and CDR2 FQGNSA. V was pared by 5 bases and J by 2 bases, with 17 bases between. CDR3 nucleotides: TGTGCCAGCAGCCCAGAGTCCGGGACTGCCACAGATACGCAGTATTTT. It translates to CASSPESGTATDTQYF.

The CDR3 is CASRTSGGAYEQFF. The CDR3, as DNA: TGTGCCAGCAGGACTAGCGGGGGGGCCTATGAGCAGTTCTTC. V gene TRBV12-3 or TRBV12-4 combines with J gene TRBJ2-1; TRBD2 agrees at 14 bases. V was pared by 6 bases and J by 8 bases, with 3 bases of the junction left unmatched. The CDR3 has 14 residues.